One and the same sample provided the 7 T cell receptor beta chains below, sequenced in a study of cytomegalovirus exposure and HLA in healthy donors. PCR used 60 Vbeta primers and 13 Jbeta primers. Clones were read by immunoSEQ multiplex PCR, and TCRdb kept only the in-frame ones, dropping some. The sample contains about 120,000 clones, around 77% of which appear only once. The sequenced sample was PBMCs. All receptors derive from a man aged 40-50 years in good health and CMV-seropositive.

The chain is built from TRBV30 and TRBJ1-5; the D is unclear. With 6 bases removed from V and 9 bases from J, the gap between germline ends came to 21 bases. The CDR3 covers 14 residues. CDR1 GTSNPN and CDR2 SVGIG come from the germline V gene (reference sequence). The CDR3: CACAEGSSGGPQHF. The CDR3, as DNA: TGTGCCTGCGCAGAAGGATCGTCGGGAGGGCCCCAGCATTTT.

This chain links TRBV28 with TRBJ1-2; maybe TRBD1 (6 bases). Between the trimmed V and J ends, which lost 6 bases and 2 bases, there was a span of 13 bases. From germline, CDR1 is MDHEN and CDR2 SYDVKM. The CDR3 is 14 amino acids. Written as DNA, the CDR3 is TGTGCCAGCAGACATCAGGGGACGAACTATGGCTACACCTTC. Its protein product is CASRHQGTNYGYTF.

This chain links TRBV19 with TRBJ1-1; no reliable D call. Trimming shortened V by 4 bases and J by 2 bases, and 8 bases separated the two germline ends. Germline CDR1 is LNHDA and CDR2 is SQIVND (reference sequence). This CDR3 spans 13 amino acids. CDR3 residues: CASSTAENTEAFF. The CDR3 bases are TGTGCCAGTAGTACCGCGGAAAACACTGAAGCTTTCTTT.

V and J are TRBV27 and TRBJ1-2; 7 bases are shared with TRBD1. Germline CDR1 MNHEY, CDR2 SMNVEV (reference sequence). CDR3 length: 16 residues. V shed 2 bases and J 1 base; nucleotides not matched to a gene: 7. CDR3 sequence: CASSLQGVSHNYGYTF. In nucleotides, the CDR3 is TGTGCCAGCAGTTTACAGGGGGTATCCCATAACTATGGCTACACCTTC.

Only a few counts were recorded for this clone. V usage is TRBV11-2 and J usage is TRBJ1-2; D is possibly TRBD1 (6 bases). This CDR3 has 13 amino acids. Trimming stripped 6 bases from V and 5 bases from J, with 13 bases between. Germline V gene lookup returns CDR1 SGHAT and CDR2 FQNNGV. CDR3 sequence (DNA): TGTGCCAGCAGAGAGGGGGGGGCGTATGGCTACACCTTC. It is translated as CASREGGAYGYTF.

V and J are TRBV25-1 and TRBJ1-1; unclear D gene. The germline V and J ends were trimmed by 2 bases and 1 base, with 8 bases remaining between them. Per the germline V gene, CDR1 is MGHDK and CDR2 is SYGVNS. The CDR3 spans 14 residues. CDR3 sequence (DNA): TGTGCCAGCAGTGAACTCCCCGGGAACACTGAAGCTTTCTTT. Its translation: CASSELPGNTEAFF. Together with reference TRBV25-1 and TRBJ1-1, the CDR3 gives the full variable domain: EADIYQTPRYLVIGTGKKITLECSQTMGHDKMYWYQQDPGMELHLIHYSYGVNSTEKGDLSSESTVSRIRTEHFPLTLESARPSHTSQYLCASSELPGNTEAFFGQGTRLTVV.

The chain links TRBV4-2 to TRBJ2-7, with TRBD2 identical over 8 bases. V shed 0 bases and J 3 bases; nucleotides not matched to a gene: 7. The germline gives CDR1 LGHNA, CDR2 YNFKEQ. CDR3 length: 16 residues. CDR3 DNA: TGTGCCAGCAGCCAAGATAGTGGCGGGGGGTTCTACGAGCAGTACTTC. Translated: CASSQDSGGGFYEQYF.